This TCR beta chain was captured by sequencing in a study of blood T cell repertoires in COVID-19. V shed 5 bases and J shed 0 bases, with 10 bases lying between them. The germline V gene encodes CDR1 LNHDA and CDR2 SQIVND (reference sequence). The CDR3 sequence is 14 residues long. Assay used: immunoSEQ multiplex PCR; TCRdb lists only in-frame clones, some missing. The table shows about 59,000 clones, with less than 85% occurring only once. The V and J genes are TRBV19 and TRBJ1-2, with no clear D. Sequencing input: peripheral blood. This TCR was sampled from a woman in her 70s with acute or convalescent COVID-19. The CDR3: CASSASGANYGYTF. The CDR3, as DNA: TGTGCCAGTAGTGCCAGTGGAGCTAACTATGGCTACACCTTC.